The source of this TCR beta chain is a study of T cells in Graves' hyperthyroidism and ophthalmopathy. General study points: Blood also contained most expanded thyroid clonotypes above 0.001.

Worth noting for this clonotype: Its antigen is undetermined.

An absence of ophthalmopathy progression within 18 months meant stable Graves' hyperthyroidism. Exclusion followed for patients with uncontrolled infection, other autoimmune disease, pregnancy or lactation. Amplification of TCR beta CDR3 regions used RNA as the template. In the first-round RT-PCR of the TCR CDR3, the HTBI primer set was used. TCRdb processed the multiplex PCR reads anew with MiXCR; each CDR3 protein has one entry. Here the sample spans hundreds of thousands of distinct CDR3 sequences, roughly 40% being singletons. This TCR was sampled from a man between 18 and 29 years old with Graves' hyperthyroidism. The sequencing input was blood.

In DNA form, the CDR3 reads TGTGCCAGCAGTGACAGGGGCACCTTGGAGCAGTACTTC. Its protein is CASSDRGTLEQYF. This chain connects TRBV6-4 to TRBJ2-7; maybe TRBD1 (5 bases). Germline CDR1 MRHNA, CDR2 SNTAGT. Between the trimmed V and J ends, which lost 2 bases and 7 bases, there was a span of 12 bases. The length of the CDR3 is 13 residues.